One and the same sample provided the 11 T cell receptor beta chains below, sequenced in a study of CD8 T cells in ankylosing spondylitis. TCRdb re-derived calls from the 5' RACE reads in MiXCR, one entry per CDR3 protein. The sample records about 120,000 distinct CDR3 sequences, approximately 15% being singletons. Sequenced input: blood, either unsorted or a sorted T cell fraction (not recorded which). The source of these receptors is a female donor with ankylosing spondylitis or in good health (not recorded which).

The sample holds a few counts of this clonotype. The J gene is TRBJ2-1, the V gene TRBV7-9; 9 bases line up with TRBD1. The CDR3 runs 16 residues. With V trimmed by 0 bases and J by 9 bases, 9 bases remained unmatched. Germline V CDR1 and CDR2: SEHNR, FQNEAQ (reference sequence). The CDR3 bases are TGTGCCAGCAGCTTAGCGAGGGGGACAGGGAGTACTGAGCAGTTCTTC. Protein sequence: CASSLARGTGSTEQFF.

This clonotype has ten or more counts. The chain recombines TRBV20-1 with TRBJ2-1; a weak D match, TRBD2 (6 bases). There are 16 residues in the CDR3. Germline CDR1 is DFQATT and CDR2 is SNEGSKA (reference sequence). Trimming shortened V by 4 bases and J by 4 bases, and 20 bases separated the two germline ends. CDR3 nucleotides: TGCAGTGCTAAAAGGCGGGACTCGGACCGTTACAATGAGCAGTTCTTC. Translation gives CSAKRRDSDRYNEQFF.

The J gene is TRBJ1-5, the V gene TRBV20-1, with 7 positions matching TRBD1. The CDR3 totals 14 residues. Germline CDR1 DFQATT, CDR2 SNEGSKA (reference sequence). J lost 9 bases, V lost 6 bases, and 14 bases had no gene match. CDR3 bases: TGCAGTGCAAGTCGGGGGCAGGGGGGTCCGCCCCAGCATTTT. As protein: CSASRGQGGPPQHF.

The chain carries TRBV11-2 and TRBJ2-4; no clear D gene. CDR1 is SGHAT and CDR2 is FQNNGV in the germline V gene. The CDR3 has 11 residues. V lost 5 bases and J 10 bases, leaving 9 bases between the germline ends. CDR3 sequence reads: CASSPGIIQYF. CDR3 DNA sequence: TGTGCCAGCAGCCCAGGAATAATTCAGTACTTC.

The chain recombines TRBV10-2 with TRBJ2-7; D call uncertain. The germline gives CDR1 WSHSY, CDR2 SAAADI. This CDR3 contains 13 residues. V was shortened by 1 base and J by 6 bases, with 10 bases between the two germline ends. CDR3 sequence reads: CASSEFFLGEQYF. The DNA of the CDR3 is TGCGCCAGCAGTGAGTTTTTCCTCGGCGAGCAGTACTTC.

The chain uses TRBV12-5 and TRBJ2-1, with unresolved D. The germline gives CDR1 LGHNT, CDR2 FRNRAP. The CDR3 extends over 11 amino acids. Trimming pared 8 bases from V and 12 bases from J, leaving 14 bases between. CDR3 DNA: TGTGCTAGTACAAGGTCGGGTCCGCAGTTCTTC. Its translation: CASTRSGPQFF.

The rearrangement uses TRBV10-2 and TRBJ2-4; 10 nucleotides align to TRBD2. This CDR3 comprises 14 residues. After removal of 2 bases from V and 8 bases from J, the junction contained 3 bases not matched to a gene. Per the germline V gene, CDR1 is WSHSY and CDR2 is SAAADI. CDR3 sequence: CASSESGGAYIQYF. The CDR3 region has the DNA TGCGCCAGCAGTGAGAGCGGGGGGGCTTACATTCAGTACTTC.

The J gene is TRBJ2-1, the V gene TRBV28; TRBD1 matches 7 bases. Germline CDR1 MDHEN, CDR2 SYDVKM. With 6 bases clipped from V and 4 bases from J, the junction kept 9 bases outside the gene matches. The CDR3 covers 15 residues. The CDR3 DNA follows: TGTGCCAGCAGCTCAGACGGGACAGTTTACAATGAGCAGTTCTTC. Residues: CASSSDGTVYNEQFF.

This clonotype was seen a few times. V usage is TRBV18 and J usage is TRBJ2-1; D gene ambiguous. Trimming left V 0 bases short and J 9 bases short, with 12 bases between. Germline CDR1 reads KGHSH; CDR2 reads LQKENI. The CDR3 sequence is 14 residues long. The CDR3 spells CASSPPNPSGEQFF. The DNA for the CDR3 is TGTGCCAGCTCACCACCGAACCCTTCGGGTGAGCAGTTCTTC.

V gene TRBV7-9 combines with J gene TRBJ2-1, with TRBD2 identical over 10 bases. Germline V lookup: CDR1 SEHNR, CDR2 FQNEAQ (reference sequence). The J segment lost 2 bases and the V segment lost 6 bases, leaving 4 bases of the junction unmatched. The CDR3 has 15 residues. CDR3 in DNA: TGTGCCAGCAGTCGCAGCGGGAGGGCCTACAATGAGCAGTTCTTC. It is translated as CASSRSGRAYNEQFF.

A few counts support this clonotype. This rearrangement joins TRBV20-1 to TRBJ1-2, with D uncertain. Trimming shortened V by 5 bases and J by 4 bases, and 11 bases separated the two germline ends. The CDR3 sequence is 12 residues long. CDR1 and CDR2 from the germline V gene are DFQATT and SNEGSKA (reference sequence). CDR3 DNA: TGCAGTGCTCAGGAGGGCGGCTATGGCTACACCTTC. Its protein product is CSAQEGGYGYTF.